Listed below are T cell receptor beta chains from one sample, sequenced in a study of blood T cell repertoires in COVID-19. Assay used: immunoSEQ multiplex PCR; TCRdb lists only in-frame clones, some missing. The table includes roughly 90,000 clones, approximately 85% detected once. The sample comprised peripheral blood. The receptors derive from a human donor in a cohort sampled during active COVID-19. CDR3s include the opening cysteine and the closing phenylalanine or tryptophan. A D gene is named only where the DNA matches it firmly. Expanded clones are given a class, and other clones once, few, many or no size at all.

clone_size	d_call	v_call	j_call	cdr3_nt	cdr3_aa
-	-	TRBV4-3	TRBJ2-3	TGCGCCAGCAGCCAAGATGGGAGGCGCACAGATACGCAGTATTTT	CASSQDGRRTDTQYF
-	TRBD1	TRBV5-1	TRBJ1-2	TGCGCCAGCAGCCCCGGACAGGGCTATGGCTACACCTTC	CASSPGQGYGYTF
-	-	TRBV19	TRBJ1-1	TGTGCCAGTAGTATAGCTCCCCTGAACACTGAAGCTTTCTTT	CASSIAPLNTEAFF
-	TRBD2	TRBV6-2/TRBV6-3	TRBJ2-6	TGTGCCAGCAGCCCCGGGACTAGCGGGAGTTCCAACGTCCTGACTTTC	CASSPGTSGSSNVLTF
once	TRBD1	TRBV6-6	TRBJ1-6	TGTGCCAGCAGTTACTCGGGACAGGGGAATTCACCCCTCCACTTT	CASSYSGQGNSPLHF
-	TRBD1	TRBV5-8	TRBJ2-7	TGTGCCAGCAGCCGCGGGACAGGGATATACGAGCAGTACTTC	CASSRGTGIYEQYF
-	TRBD2	TRBV7-2	TRBJ2-7	TGTGCCAGCAGCTCGGGACTAGCGGGAGACTACGAGCAGTACTTC	CASSSGLAGDYEQYF
few	-	TRBV7-9	TRBJ2-3	TGTGCCAGCAGCCCCCGGGGTAGCGCAATAGATACGCAGTATTTT	CASSPRGSAIDTQYF
few	-	TRBV6-6	TRBJ1-5	TGTGCCAGCATCGCCCGAGACCCACAGATGAATCAGCCCCAGCATTTT	CASIARDPQMNQPQHF
-	-	TRBV14	TRBJ2-1	TGTGCCAGCAGCCCCCAACCCGGGGGTGAGCAGTTCTTC	CASSPQPGGEQFF
-	-	TRBV28	TRBJ2-3	TGTGCCAGCAGCTCCGGGGGACTTAGGGCAGATACGCAGTATTTT	CASSSGGLRADTQYF
-	-	TRBV6-4	TRBJ1-2	TGTGCCAGCAGTCCGACAGCCTCTAACTATGGCTACACCTTC	CASSPTASNYGYTF
few	-	TRBV10-3	TRBJ2-2	TGTGCCATCGCTAAGGGAGGGGGCGGGGAGCTGTTTTTT	CAIAKGGGGELFF
-	TRBD2	TRBV28	TRBJ2-7	TGTGCCAGCACTCAACTAGCGGGAGCCTACGAGCAGTACTTC	CASTQLAGAYEQYF
few	-	TRBV6-5	TRBJ2-3	TGTGCCAGCAGTTACGGGGAGTTAGCCGGCACAGATACGCAGTATTTT	CASSYGELAGTDTQYF
-	-	TRBV5-4	TRBJ2-1	TGTGCCAGCAGCTTGGGTCTAGCCCAAGGGAATGAGCAGTTCTTC	CASSLGLAQGNEQFF
-	-	TRBV9	TRBJ2-5	TGTGCCAGCAGCGTAGTTGGCGGGGGCGAAGAGACCCAGTACTTC	CASSVVGGGEETQYF
-	-	TRBV6-2/TRBV6-3	TRBJ2-7	TGTGCCAGCAGTTACTCGACACCCTACGAGCAGTACTTC	CASSYSTPYEQYF
-	-	TRBV25-1	TRBJ1-1	TGTGCCAGCAGTGGTACAGGGAGCACTGAAGCTTTCTTT	CASSGTGSTEAFF
-	TRBD2	TRBV30	TRBJ2-5	TGTGCCTGGACTAGCGGGGGGGGACTCCAAGAGACCCAGTACTTC	CAWTSGGGLQETQYF
-	-	TRBV11-2	TRBJ1-5	TGTGCCAGCAGCTTAGATTTAAGGGGAAATCAGCCCCAGCATTTT	CASSLDLRGNQPQHF
-	-	TRBV23-1	TRBJ1-1	TGCGCCAGCAGTCAAGAGTCCAGGGGCCCTGAAGCTTTCTTT	CASSQESRGPEAFF
few	-	TRBV14	TRBJ2-7	TGTGCCAGCAGCCAAGGGACAAACTACGAGCAGTACTTC	CASSQGTNYEQYF
-	-	TRBV9	TRBJ2-5	TGTGCCAGCAGCGTAGTGGGCGGGGATGAGACCCAGTACTTC	CASSVVGGDETQYF
-	-	TRBV24-1	TRBJ2-6	TGTGCCACCGGGCGGGACTCTGGGGCCAACGTCCTGACTTTC	CATGRDSGANVLTF
-	-	TRBV18	TRBJ2-2	TGTGCCAGCTCACTCGGGACACTGAACACCGGGGAGCTGTTTTTT	CASSLGTLNTGELFF
-	-	TRBV5-1	TRBJ1-4	TGCGCCAGCAGAATACAGGGTTCAGCTAATGAAAAACTGTTTTTT	CASRIQGSANEKLFF
-	TRBD2	TRBV5-1	TRBJ2-3	TGCGCCAGCAATCCGGGGGGGGATACGCAGTATTTT	CASNPGGDTQYF
medium-sized	TRBD1	TRBV6-5	TRBJ2-7	TGTGCCAGCAAGGGGGCCGAGCAGTACTTC	CASKGAEQYF
-	TRBD1	TRBV9	TRBJ1-2	TGTGCCAGCAGCGTAGATCGGACAGGGAGGGCACCTAACTATGGCTACACCTTC	CASSVDRTGRAPNYGYTF
-	-	TRBV19	TRBJ2-3	TGTGCCAGTAGTCGACGTAGACTTTCACCCACAGATACGCAGTATTTT	CASSRRRLSPTDTQYF
-	-	TRBV5-1	TRBJ2-1	TGCGCCAGCAGCTTGGGCCCCCAGGGCGGTGAGCAGTTCTTC	CASSLGPQGGEQFF
few	TRBD1	TRBV7-2	TRBJ1-6	TGTGCCAGCAGCCCGAGGGGACAGCATAATTCACCCCTCCACTTT	CASSPRGQHNSPLHF
-	TRBD1	TRBV6-2/TRBV6-3	TRBJ2-7	TGTGCCAGCAGTTACGCCAGGGGGCTTAAGTACGAGCAGTACTTC	CASSYARGLKYEQYF
-	-	TRBV28	TRBJ1-5	TGTGCCAGCAGTTCCCAGGGATTGAGCCAGCCCCAGCATTTT	CASSSQGLSQPQHF
once	TRBD1	TRBV19	TRBJ1-2	TGTGCCAGTAACCGGGAAGGGGGCGTGCCCGGCTACACCTTC	CASNREGGVPGYTF
-	-	TRBV24-1	TRBJ2-7	TGTGCCACCAGTGGGCCGGGTTCCTACGAGCAGTACTTC	CATSGPGSYEQYF
-	TRBD1	TRBV10-3	TRBJ2-5	TGTGCCAGCTCCAGGGGGTTGGGGACCCAGTACTTC	CASSRGLGTQYF
-	-	TRBV7-3	TRBJ2-1	TGTGCCAGCAGTCCCTGGGGGGGGCCCGGGGATGAGCAGTTCTTC	CASSPWGGPGDEQFF
few	-	TRBV7-7	TRBJ2-2	TGTGCTAGCAGCTTAGGTCGACTAGTTAGTGGCACCGGGGAGCTGTTTTTT	CASSLGRLVSGTGELFF
-	-	TRBV14	TRBJ2-3	TGTGCCAGCAGCCACCTCAAGGAGCGAGAAGGCACAGATACGCAGTATTTT	CASSHLKEREGTDTQYF
-	TRBD1	TRBV29-1	TRBJ2-7	TGCAGCGTTGACAGGGGGTTCGAGCAGTACTTC	CSVDRGFEQYF
-	TRBD2	TRBV7-2	TRBJ2-1	TGTGCCAGCAGCTTATCGGACTGGACTAGCGGGGGGCCACGGGAGCAGTTCTTC	CASSLSDWTSGGPREQFF
-	-	TRBV29-1	TRBJ1-1	TGCAGCGTTCAAGGCGGCGCTTTCTTT	CSVQGGAFF
-	-	TRBV12-3/TRBV12-4	TRBJ1-2	TGTGCCAGCAGTTTGTCAGGGGCCTATGGCTACACCTTC	CASSLSGAYGYTF
once	-	TRBV11-2	TRBJ2-3	TGTGCCAGCAGCTTAGCATCTCAACGGTGGAGCACAGATACGCAGTATTTT	CASSLASQRWSTDTQYF
few	TRBD1	TRBV27	TRBJ2-7	TGTGCCAGCAGTTTCCTTGTTAACAGGGGCTCCTACGAGCAGTACTTC	CASSFLVNRGSYEQYF
once	TRBD1	TRBV7-2	TRBJ1-2	TGTGCCAGCAGCTTAGCGACAGGGGGCGTTGGCTATGGCTACACCTTC	CASSLATGGVGYGYTF
-	TRBD2	TRBV7-2	TRBJ2-1	TGTGCCAGCAGCTACCCTAGCGGGGGGGCCTACAATGAGCAGTTCTTC	CASSYPSGGAYNEQFF
-	TRBD1	TRBV3-1/TRBV3-2	TRBJ1-6	TGTGCCAGCAGGACAGGGGGTAATTCACCCCTCCACTTT	CASRTGGNSPLHF
-	-	TRBV6-5	TRBJ1-2	TGTGCCAGCAGTTACTCTTTTCGGGGAGTAGATGGCTACACCTTC	CASSYSFRGVDGYTF
-	-	TRBV6-2/TRBV6-3	TRBJ2-1	TGTGCCAGCAGTTACGTGACGAGCGGGCCTACTCTAGAGCAGTTCTTC	CASSYVTSGPTLEQFF
-	TRBD1	TRBV18	TRBJ1-1	TGTGCCAGCTCACCGGCGGGACAGGAGGGGACTGAAGCTTTCTTT	CASSPAGQEGTEAFF
-	TRBD2	TRBV30	TRBJ2-1	TGTGCCTGGGGGGGACTAGCGGGGAGACGGTATGAGCAGTTCTTC	CAWGGLAGRRYEQFF